Each of the 8 T cell receptor beta chains below was sequenced from the same sample in a study of T cell responses to AZD1222 COVID-19 vaccine. TCRdb's table, derived via immunoSEQ multiplex PCR, lists solely in-frame clones and lacks some. The table has about 120,000 clones, about 88% seen once. Sample: peripheral blood, taken on day 0 of AZD1222 vaccination. The receptors stem from an adult in good health.

The gene calls are TRBV29-1 and TRBJ1-2; 10 positions match TRBD1. The ends lost 4 bases at V and 8 bases at J; junction bases unmatched: 4. The germline gives CDR1 SQVTM, CDR2 ANQGSEA. The CDR3 has 12 amino acids. The CDR3 DNA sequence: TGCAGCGTTGCCCAGGACAGGGGGGGCTACACCTTC. This translates into CSVAQDRGGYTF.

The CDR3 sequence is CASSPQGRAKNIQYF. The CDR3 DNA follows: TGTGCCAGCAGCCCACAGGGACGTGCCAAAAACATTCAGTACTTC. The V and J genes are TRBV7-9 and TRBJ2-4; TRBD1 might be the D (6 bases). CDR1 and CDR2 from the germline V gene are SEHNR and FQNEAQ (reference sequence). The V end lost 5 bases, the J end lost 1 base, and 12 bases lay between the germline ends. CDR3 length: 15 residues. Full variable domain (outside the CDR3, taken from reference TRBV7-9 and TRBJ2-4): DTGVSQNPRHKITKRGQNVTFRCDPISEHNRLYWYRQTLGQGPEFLTYFQNEAQLEKSRLLSDRFSAERPKGSFSTLEIQRTEQGDSAMYLCASSPQGRAKNIQYFGAGTRLSVL.

The chain joins TRBV4-2 to TRBJ2-7; D gene ambiguous. V was trimmed by 10 bases and J by 3 bases, leaving 16 bases between them. This CDR3 is built from 13 residues. Per germline, CDR1 LGHNA and CDR2 YNFKEQ. This chain's CDR3 is CATQAPTLYEQYF. The CDR3 DNA reads TGTGCCACCCAGGCCCCGACCCTCTACGAGCAGTACTTC.

The chain employs TRBV5-8 and TRBJ2-3; D possibly corresponds to TRBD2 (5 bases). V lost 3 bases and J 0 bases, leaving 17 bases between the germline ends. The germline gives CDR1 SGHTS, CDR2 YDEGEE. The CDR3 spans 17 residues. The CDR3, as DNA: TGTGCCAGCAGCTCCAAGACCCTAGCACCTAGCACAGATACGCAGTATTTT. Its protein product is CASSSKTLAPSTDTQYF.

The rearrangement links TRBV7-9 to TRBJ1-5, with 9 bases aligning to TRBD1. CDR1 and CDR2 from the germline V gene are SEHNR and FQNEAQ (reference sequence). After removal of 8 bases from V and 0 bases from J, the junction contained 11 bases not matched to a gene. The CDR3 has 17 amino acids. CDR3 nucleotide sequence: TGTGCCAGCGCCCGATCCGGGACAGGGTATAGCAATCAGCCCCAGCATTTT. Amino acid sequence: CASARSGTGYSNQPQHF.

The J gene is TRBJ1-4, the V gene TRBV5-1; D perhaps matches TRBD1 (6 bases). The CDR3 extends over 13 amino acids. The V and J ends lost 5 bases and 6 bases respectively, with 11 bases between them. CDR1 and CDR2 from the germline V gene are SGHRS and YFSETQ. This chain's CDR3 is CASRAGAYEKLFF. The CDR3, as DNA: TGCGCCAGCAGGGCAGGGGCATATGAAAAACTGTTTTTT. Looking up the rest from reference TRBV5-1 and TRBJ1-4 gives the full variable domain: KAGVTQTPRYLIKTRGQQVTLSCSPISGHRSVSWYQQTPGQGLQFLFEYFSETQRNKGNFPGRFSGRQFSNSRSEMNVSTLELGDSALYLCASRAGAYEKLFFGSGTQLSVL.

V is TRBV7-9 and J is TRBJ2-7; either TRBD1 or TRBD2 may fit D (5 bases each). Per the germline V gene, CDR1 is SEHNR and CDR2 is FQNEAQ (reference sequence). The V and J ends lost 7 bases and 0 bases respectively, with 13 bases between them. The CDR3 covers 14 residues. Here the CDR3 reads CASTGTASSYEQYF. CDR3 nucleotide sequence: TGTGCCAGCACCGGGACGGCGAGCTCCTACGAGCAGTACTTC.

This chain links TRBV14 with TRBJ2-5; TRBD2 matches 8 bases. The CDR3 sequence is 15 residues long. Trimming at V came to 2 bases and at J to 4 bases, leaving 6 bases not matched to a gene. CDR1 and CDR2 from the germline V gene are SGHDN and FVKESK. CDR3 in DNA: TGTGCCAGCAGCCAAACCGGGGGGGCTCGAGAGACCCAGTACTTC. This sequence encodes CASSQTGGARETQYF.